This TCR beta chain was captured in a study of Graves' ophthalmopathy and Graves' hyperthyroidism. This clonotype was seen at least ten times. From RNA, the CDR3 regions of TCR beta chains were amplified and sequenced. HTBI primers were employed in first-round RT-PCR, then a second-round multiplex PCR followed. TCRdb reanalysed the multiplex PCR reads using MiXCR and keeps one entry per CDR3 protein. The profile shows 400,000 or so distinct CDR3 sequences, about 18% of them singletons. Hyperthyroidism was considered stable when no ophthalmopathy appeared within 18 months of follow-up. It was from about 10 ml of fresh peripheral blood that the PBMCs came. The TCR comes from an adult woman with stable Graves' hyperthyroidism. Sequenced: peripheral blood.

CDR3 in DNA: TGTGCCAGTAGTATCTCTGACGGTCAGCCCCAGCATTTT. It encodes CASSISDGQPQHF. The chain has TRBV19 and TRBJ1-5, with unresolved D. Trimming took 3 bases from V and 6 from J, leaving 9 bases between them. This CDR3 comprises 13 residues. Germline lookup yields CDR1 LNHDA and CDR2 SQIVND (reference sequence).